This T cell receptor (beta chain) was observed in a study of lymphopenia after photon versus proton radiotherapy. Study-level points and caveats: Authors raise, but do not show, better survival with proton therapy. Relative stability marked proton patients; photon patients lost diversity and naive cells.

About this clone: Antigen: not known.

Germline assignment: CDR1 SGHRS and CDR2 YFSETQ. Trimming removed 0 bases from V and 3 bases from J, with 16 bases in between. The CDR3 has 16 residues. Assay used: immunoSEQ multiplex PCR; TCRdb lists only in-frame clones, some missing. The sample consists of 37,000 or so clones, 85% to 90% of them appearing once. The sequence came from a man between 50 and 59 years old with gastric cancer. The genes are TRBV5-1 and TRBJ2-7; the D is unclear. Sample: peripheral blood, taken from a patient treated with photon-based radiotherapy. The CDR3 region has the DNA TGCGCCAGCAGCTTGGTGGCAGCCGAGCCCCACTACGAGCAGTACTTC. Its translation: CASSLVAAEPHYEQYF.